The clone carrying this T cell receptor beta chain has just one count. The data were taken from a study of T cells in Graves' hyperthyroidism and ophthalmopathy. TCR beta CDR3 regions were amplified from RNA transcripts. The TCR CDR3 was amplified in a first-round RT-PCR using the HTBI primer set. One entry per CDR3 protein, called by TCRdb with MiXCR from the multiplex PCR reads. This sample yields fewer than 750,000 distinct CDR3 sequences, of which about 43% are seen a single time; approximately 7.5% belongs to the top ten. From germline, CDR1 is SGDLS and CDR2 YYNGEE. The CDR3 covers 16 residues. V lost 4 bases to trimming and J lost 0 bases; unmatched junction nucleotides: 8.

This sequence was found in a woman aged 18 to 35 with Graves' hyperthyroidism. The chain is built from TRBV9 and TRBJ1-1; TRBD1 aligns across 8 bases. The specimen sequenced was peripheral blood or thyroid tissue (not recorded which). The CDR3 reads CASSSRQGSMNTEAFF. CDR3 bases: TGTGCCAGCAGCTCCAGACAGGGGAGCATGAACACTGAAGCTTTCTTT. The full variable domain, with the rest looked up from reference TRBV9 and TRBJ1-1, is DSGVTQTPKHLITATGQRVTLRCSPRSGDLSVYWYQQSLDQGLQFLIQYYNGEERAKGNILERFSAQQFPDLHSELNLSSLELGDSALYFCASSSRQGSMNTEAFFGQGTRLTVV.